These T cell receptor beta chains were read from a single sample in a study of CD8 T cells in ankylosing spondylitis. TCRdb passed the 5' RACE reads through MiXCR, listing each CDR3 protein once. The table shows 750,000 to 850,000 distinct CDR3 sequences, with over 9.5% occurring only once. The sequencing sample was made of blood, either unsorted or a sorted T cell fraction (not recorded which). These receptors were taken from a male donor with ankylosing spondylitis. Both conserved end residues are part of each CDR3. The order of the fields is J gene, V gene, clone size, D gene, CDR3 DNA, CDR3 protein. A D gene is named only where the DNA matches it firmly. The size field is filled for only some rows; it gives once, few, many or a size class.

TRBJ1-3,TRBV20-1,-,-,TGCAGTGCTAGGGCCGCTCCCTCTGGAAACACCATATATTTT,CSARAAPSGNTIYF
TRBJ2-5,TRBV5-1,few,TRBD2,TGCGCCAGCAGCGCCGCGGGGGGACAAGAGACCCAGTACTTC,CASSAAGGQETQYF
TRBJ2-1,TRBV10-3,-,TRBD2,TGTGCCATCAGTGAGTCTATAGCGGGGGGTCTCTACAATGAGCAGTTCTTC,CAISESIAGGLYNEQFF
TRBJ2-3,TRBV4-3,-,-,TGCGCCAGCAGCCAAGACAGTTTCACAGATACGCAGTATTTT,CASSQDSFTDTQYF
TRBJ2-2,TRBV9,few,-,TGTGCCAGCACTGCCCAGCAGGGCACCGGGGAGCTGTTTTTT,CASTAQQGTGELFF
TRBJ2-7,TRBV6-5,few,-,TGTGCCAGCAGCCCCACCGGGAGTTCATCCTACTTC,CASSPTGSSSYF
TRBJ2-3,TRBV20-1,many,-,TGCAGTGCTAGGGGAGGACGTACACCCGCAGATACGCAGTATTTT,CSARGGRTPADTQYF
TRBJ2-1,TRBV20-1,few,-,TGCAGTGCCACCGCCGGGACGGGCTACAATGAGCAGTTCTTC,CSATAGTGYNEQFF
TRBJ2-1,TRBV7-2,-,-,TGTGCCAGCAGCTATACATTACAGGGTGATGAGCAGTTCTTC,CASSYTLQGDEQFF
TRBJ2-3,TRBV30,few,TRBD2,TGTGCCTGGACCGCGGGACTAGCGGGCTCAGATACGCAGTATTTT,CAWTAGLAGSDTQYF
TRBJ2-3,TRBV29-1,many,TRBD1,TGCAGCGTTGGACAGGGGTTAAATACGCAGTATTTT,CSVGQGLNTQYF
TRBJ2-5,TRBV20-1,-,-,TGCAGTGCTGCACCGGGACAAGGAACCCCGGAGACCCAGTACTTC,CSAAPGQGTPETQYF
TRBJ1-5,TRBV20-1,few,-,TGCAGTGCTCCTGCGAGGGAACGTGGGCAGCCCCAGCATTTT,CSAPARERGQPQHF
TRBJ1-2,TRBV4-3,-,TRBD1,TGCGCCAGCAGCACTACAGTTATTGGACAGGGCTATGGCTACACCTTC,CASSTTVIGQGYGYTF
TRBJ1-1,TRBV20-1,-,-,TGCAGTGCCCGTCCGAGTACGAATACTGAAGCTTTCTTT,CSARPSTNTEAFF
TRBJ2-5,TRBV29-1,-,-,TGCAGCGTTGAGACCAGCAGGAAAGAGACCCAGTACTTC,CSVETSRKETQYF
TRBJ1-6,TRBV4-3,few,-,TGCGCCAGCAGCCAAGAGTTTGCTAGGAATTCACCCCTCCACTTT,CASSQEFARNSPLHF
TRBJ2-6,TRBV18,-,-,TGTGCCAGCTCACCATGGCAGGGTAACGCCAACGTCCTGACTTTC,CASSPWQGNANVLTF
TRBJ1-2,TRBV20-1,-,-,TGCAGTGCTAGACGGGACACACCTGGCTACACCTTC,CSARRDTPGYTF
TRBJ2-1,TRBV7-2,many,TRBD2,TGTGCCAGCAGCTCCGGGACTATTGACAATGAGCAGTTCTTC,CASSSGTIDNEQFF
TRBJ1-4,TRBV9,-,TRBD1,TGTGCCAGCAGCGTAGGGGACAGGGAATATGAAAAACTGTTTTTT,CASSVGDREYEKLFF
TRBJ2-7,TRBV7-6,few,-,TGTGCCAGCAGCTTAGCTTCGGGGGCGCAGGACGAGCAGTACTTC,CASSLASGAQDEQYF
TRBJ2-2,TRBV4-2,-,TRBD2,TGTGCCAGCAGCCCAGTCTGGGGACTAGCTAACACCGGGGAGCTGTTTTTT,CASSPVWGLANTGELFF
TRBJ2-7,TRBV20-1,many,-,TGCAGTGCTAGCGGCGTCTATTCCTACGAGCAGTACTTC,CSASGVYSYEQYF
TRBJ2-1,TRBV7-2,many,TRBD2,TGTGCCAGCAGTTTTAGCGGGAGGGCCCCCAATGAGCAGTTCTTC,CASSFSGRAPNEQFF
TRBJ1-2,TRBV5-1,many,-,TGCGCCAGCAGCTTGGCAGGGAGAAACTATGGCTACACCTTC,CASSLAGRNYGYTF
TRBJ1-5,TRBV20-1,many,TRBD1,TGCAGTGGCCAGGGGGGCAATCAGCCCCAGCATTTT,CSGQGGNQPQHF
TRBJ2-1,TRBV10-3,-,-,TGTGCCATCAGTGAGTGGATGGGGGACATACTCGGGGACAATGAGCAGTTCTTC,CAISEWMGDILGDNEQFF
TRBJ2-3,TRBV12-3/TRBV12-4,few,-,TGTGCCAGCAGTTTGTACACTTTCACAGATACGCAGTATTTT,CASSLYTFTDTQYF
TRBJ2-3,TRBV7-9,-,-,TGTGCCAGCAGCTCGACCCCAGGGGAACTTAGCACAGATACGCAGTATTTT,CASSSTPGELSTDTQYF
TRBJ2-1,TRBV7-3,few,-,TGTGCCAGCAGCCGCGGGGCCGACAATGAGCAGTTCTTC,CASSRGADNEQFF
TRBJ2-5,TRBV18,few,-,TGTGCCAGCTCACCACCGGGCAGGCAGCAAGAGACCCAGTACTTC,CASSPPGRQQETQYF
TRBJ2-2,TRBV21-1,few,-,TGTGCCAGCCCCCAGGGGGGGACTTGGAACACCGGGGAGCTGTTTTTT,CASPQGGTWNTGELFF
TRBJ1-1,TRBV29-1,many,-,TGCAGCGTTGGAGGGGGGGATGTGAGAACTGAAGCTTTCTTT,CSVGGGDVRTEAFF
TRBJ2-1,TRBV4-1,few,TRBD2,TGCGCCAGCAGCGGGGTGGGGCTAGCGGTCTACAATGAGCAGTTCTTC,CASSGVGLAVYNEQFF
TRBJ1-2,TRBV6-2/TRBV6-3,many,TRBD1,TGTGCCAGCAGGCCGGGACAGACCTATGGCTACACCTTC,CASRPGQTYGYTF
TRBJ2-6,TRBV5-6,few,-,TGTGCCAGCAGCCGCAGAGGCTCTGGGGCCAACGTCCTGACTTTC,CASSRRGSGANVLTF
TRBJ1-2,TRBV3-1,few,-,TGTGCCAGCAGCCAATATCCGGCTTATGGCTACACCTTC,CASSQYPAYGYTF
TRBJ1-1,TRBV7-9,-,TRBD1,TGTGCCAGCAGCGGGATGGGACAGCTTGAAGCTTTCTTT,CASSGMGQLEAFF
TRBJ2-7,TRBV15,few,-,TGTGCCACCAGCAGAGGGAGGACGGGAACCTACGAGCAGTACTTC,CATSRGRTGTYEQYF
TRBJ1-5,TRBV10-3,few,-,TGTGCCATCAAGGAGGGAGGTTATGATCAGCCCCAGCATTTT,CAIKEGGYDQPQHF
TRBJ1-2,TRBV5-1,-,-,TGCGCCAGCAGCGAGAGTTCTAACTATGGCTACACCTTC,CASSESSNYGYTF
TRBJ1-4,TRBV6-1,-,-,TGTGCCAGCAGCCTACACAGGGAAGTGGAAGAAAAACTGTTTTTT,CASSLHREVEEKLFF
TRBJ2-2,TRBV30,few,-,TGTGCCTGGAGTGACACTAACACCGGGGAGCTGTTTTTT,CAWSDTNTGELFF
TRBJ1-3,TRBV7-2,many,TRBD1,TGTGCCAGCAGTTTGACAGGGGCTGGAAACACCATATATTTT,CASSLTGAGNTIYF
TRBJ1-5,TRBV20-1,-,-,TGCAGTGCTAAAACAGGTCTGGGCAATCAGCCCCAGCATTTT,CSAKTGLGNQPQHF
TRBJ2-1,TRBV7-2,-,TRBD2,TGTGCCAGCAGCCCCATGGGGGGGGACTATGAGCAGTTCTTC,CASSPMGGDYEQFF
TRBJ1-1,TRBV6-2/TRBV6-3,-,TRBD1,TGTGCCAGCAGTTGGGGACAGAGAAAACTGAACACTGAAGCTTTCTTT,CASSWGQRKLNTEAFF
TRBJ2-5,TRBV28,few,TRBD2,TGTGCCAGCAGTGTCTCGGGACTAGCGGGAGTTATTTCCTCCTACCAAGAGACCCAGTACTTC,CASSVSGLAGVISSYQETQYF
TRBJ2-2,TRBV28,-,-,TGTGCCAGCAGTTTAGGGACATCGGTAGTTCGGCTGTTTTTT,CASSLGTSVVRLFF
TRBJ2-7,TRBV6-1,few,-,TGTGCCAGCTCCCTGGTATTTTTAGACTCCTACGAGCAGTACTTC,CASSLVFLDSYEQYF
TRBJ1-1,TRBV6-1,-,TRBD1,TGTGCCAGCAGTGATCAGGGGGCGGTATTCACTGAAGCTTTCTTT,CASSDQGAVFTEAFF
TRBJ2-7,TRBV7-2,many,TRBD1,TGTGCCAGCAGCTTCGGACAGGGGAGCTCCTACGAGCAGTACTTC,CASSFGQGSSYEQYF